The 7 T cell receptor beta chains in this list originate from one sample, sequenced in a study of Graves' ophthalmopathy and Graves' hyperthyroidism. CDR3 regions of TCR beta were amplified from RNA transcripts. Second-round multiplex PCR came after a first-round RT-PCR that employed HTBI primers. TCRdb ran MiXCR on the multiplex PCR reads and lists one entry per CDR3 protein. Of over a million distinct CDR3 sequences in the sample, about two fifths were seen once. Material: peripheral blood or thyroid tissue (not recorded which). The receptor source for this set is an adult man with Graves' hyperthyroidism.

The rearrangement uses TRBV7-9 and TRBJ2-5; tentatively, D is TRBD1 (5 bases). The V gene lost 8 bases and the J gene lost 5 bases, with 24 bases spanning the gap. The CDR3 loop spans 16 amino acids. Germline V gene sequence: CDR1 SEHNR, CDR2 FQNEAQ (reference sequence). CDR3 in DNA: TGTGCCAGCTTCAGACCCAGGGAAAATCTTGCGGAGACCCAGTACTTC. Its protein product is CASFRPRENLAETQYF.

V is TRBV19 and J is TRBJ2-7, with 9 bases matching TRBD1. CDR1 is LNHDA and CDR2 is SQIVND in the germline V gene (reference sequence). Unmatched junction bases numbered 6, after V lost 4 bases and J lost 2 bases. The CDR3 sequence is 15 residues long. The CDR3 region is CASSKTGTGTYEQYF. CDR3 nucleotides: TGTGCCAGTAGTAAGACCGGGACAGGGACCTACGAGCAGTACTTC.

The rearrangement joins TRBV4-1 to TRBJ1-1, with D hard to call. Germline V gene lookup returns CDR1 MGHRA and CDR2 YSYEKL. CDR3 length: 15 amino acids. The ends were cut back, 3 bases at V and 3 bases at J, with 14 bases in the middle. CDR3 amino acids: CASSQDPGGYTEAFF. In nucleotides, the CDR3 is TGCGCCAGCAGCCAGGACCCTGGTGGTTACACTGAAGCTTTCTTT.

The V gene is TRBV29-1, the J gene TRBJ1-1; possible D gene TRBD1, 5 bases. CDR1 and CDR2 (germline): SQVTM, ANQGSEA. Between the trimmed V and J ends, which lost 6 bases and 9 bases, there was a span of 8 bases. The CDR3 covers 9 residues. The CDR3 loop is CSVGTQAFF. The CDR3 DNA reads as TGCAGCGTGGGGACTCAAGCTTTCTTT.

Concerning this clonotype itself: Germline and junction disagree at one end, which may indicate a read error. The gene calls are TRBV7-9 and TRBJ1-2; D is perhaps TRBD1 (6 bases). The germline gives CDR1 SEHNR, CDR2 FQNEAQ (reference sequence). The CDR3 runs 18 residues. The CDR3 loop reads CASSLTGQPTSGNYGCTF. In nucleotides, the CDR3 is TGTGCCAGCAGCCTGACGGGACAACCGACCTCGGGTAACTATGGCTGCACCTTC.

This clonotype was seen many times. The CDR3 DNA reads as TGTGCCAGCAGCTCAGAGACAGGACCTAATGAAAAACTGTTTTTT. Protein: CASSSETGPNEKLFF. The chain links TRBV7-8 to TRBJ1-4, with D tentatively TRBD1 (6 bases). The CDR3 contains 15 residues. With 4 bases removed from V and 3 bases from J, the gap between germline ends came to 12 bases. Germline-derived CDR1 and CDR2 are SGHVS and FQNEAQ. The full variable domain, completed using reference TRBV7-8 and TRBJ1-4, is GAGVSQSPRYKVAKRGQDVALRCDPISGHVSLFWYQQALGQGPEFLTYFQNEAQLDKSGLPSDRFFAERPEGSVSTLKIQRTQQEDSAVYLCASSSETGPNEKLFFGSGTQLSVL.

This clonotype was seen repeatedly, ten times or more. The chain links TRBV29-1 to TRBJ1-1; a possible D gene is TRBD1 (5 bases). The CDR3 is made up of 13 amino acids. CDR1 is SQVTM, CDR2 ANQGSEA, per germline. V dropped 7 bases and J dropped 0 bases, with 12 bases sitting between them. The DNA of the CDR3 is TGCAGCGCGTCCGGACAAGTGAACACTGAAGCTTTCTTT. Protein sequence: CSASGQVNTEAFF.